Sequencing of this T cell receptor (beta chain) was carried out in a study of human T cells and chemical hapten exposure. Background on the study: Small pooled library volume differences mainly caused per-sample TCR yield variation.

Via MiXCR, TCRdb re-called the RACE reads, giving one row per CDR3 protein. The sample gives 150,000 to 200,000 distinct CDR3 sequences, roughly 30% of which show up once; roughly 3% is in the top ten. The V and J ends lost 0 bases and 3 bases, in that order; junction bases with no gene match: 7. The CDR3 totals 16 residues. Germline assignment: CDR1 MNHEY and CDR2 SVGEGT. The time point denotes: pre-sensitization, week 0. Treatment noted: therapeutic diphenylcyclopropenone sensitization with weekly scalp DPC. Prior to each patch test being applied, blood was drawn. The receptor was isolated from a woman in her 30s with alopecia areata. Some clones in this sample may be carry-over from other donors' samples. The V and J genes are TRBV6-2 or TRBV6-3 and TRBJ1-1; 7 bases fit TRBD1. The sequenced sample was whole blood, obtained in connection with sensitization to the hapten diphenylcyclopropenone (DPC). For the CDR3, the DNA is TGTGCCAGCAGTTACTCGAAGGGGGCCCGGGACACTGAAGCTTTCTTT. Protein sequence: CASSYSKGARDTEAFF.